In this sample, the clone carrying this T cell receptor (beta chain) turned up many times. Its antigen is currently unknown. RNA transcripts served as the template for amplifying TCR beta CDR3 regions. With the HTBI primer set, the TCR CDR3 went through a first round of RT-PCR. TCRdb re-analysed the multiplex PCR reads in MiXCR, keeping a single row per CDR3 protein. The sample carries 450,000 to 700,000 distinct CDR3 sequences, roughly 46% recorded once. The data were obtained in a study of T cells in Graves' hyperthyroidism and ophthalmopathy. The study, taken as a whole, reports: The model anticipated ophthalmopathy a median 6.5 months pre-onset. Patients with ophthalmopathy were separated from those with stable hyperthyroidism by a 13 V-J model.

The V gene's germline CDR1 is MNHEY and CDR2 SVGAGI. This CDR3 region has 15 residues. Unmatched junction bases numbered 4, after V lost 4 bases and J lost 2 bases. The chain is built from TRBV6-5 and TRBJ2-7; 11 bases match TRBD2. This receptor was taken from an adult woman with Graves' disease, either hyperthyroidism or ophthalmopathy (not recorded which). The specimen sequenced was peripheral blood or thyroid tissue (not recorded which). CDR3 protein: CASSSTSGIPYEQYF. CDR3 bases: TGTGCCAGCAGTTCGACTAGCGGGATACCCTACGAGCAGTACTTC.